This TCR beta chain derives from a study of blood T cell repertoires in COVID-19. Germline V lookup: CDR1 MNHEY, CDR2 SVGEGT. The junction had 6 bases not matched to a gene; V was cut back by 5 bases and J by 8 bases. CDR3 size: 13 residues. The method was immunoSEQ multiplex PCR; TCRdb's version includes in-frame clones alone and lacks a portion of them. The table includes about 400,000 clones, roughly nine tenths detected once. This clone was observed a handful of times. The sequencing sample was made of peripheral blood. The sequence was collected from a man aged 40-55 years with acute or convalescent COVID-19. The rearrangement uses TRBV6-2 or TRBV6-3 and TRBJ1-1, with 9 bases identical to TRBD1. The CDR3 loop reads CASSLSTGGEAFF. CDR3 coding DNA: TGTGCCAGCAGTCTCTCGACAGGGGGGGAAGCTTTCTTT.